This T cell receptor (beta chain) was documented in a study of Graves' ophthalmopathy and Graves' hyperthyroidism. A volume of 9.5 to 10 ml of fresh peripheral blood supplied the PBMCs. J was trimmed by 2 bases and V by 3 bases; bases with no gene match: 5. Germline lookup yields CDR1 SGHAT and CDR2 FQDESV (reference sequence). This CDR3 has 17 residues. TCR beta CDR3 regions were amplified from RNA transcripts. HTBI primers were employed in first-round RT-PCR, then a second-round multiplex PCR followed. One entry per CDR3 protein results from TCRdb running MiXCR on the multiplex PCR reads. Of hundreds of thousands of distinct CDR3 sequences listed, 40% are singletons. Findings and caveats of the study: Predictions made by the model for ophthalmopathy progression reached more than 55% sensitivity and approximately 78% specificity. The blood repertoire also included most expanded thyroid clonotypes above 0.001 frequency. Classification of ophthalmopathy versus stable hyperthyroidism by a 13-signature model yielded about 90% sensitivity and around 81% specificity.

On this clonotype itself: No antigen is known for it.

The sequence came from an adult man with Graves' ophthalmopathy. This chain links TRBV11-1 with TRBJ1-5; 12 nucleotides line up with TRBD1. Sequencing was carried out using peripheral blood. The CDR3 reads CASSLGQGARGNQPQHF. The CDR3 bases are TGTGCCAGCAGCTTGGGACAGGGGGCGCGAGGCAATCAGCCCCAGCATTTT.